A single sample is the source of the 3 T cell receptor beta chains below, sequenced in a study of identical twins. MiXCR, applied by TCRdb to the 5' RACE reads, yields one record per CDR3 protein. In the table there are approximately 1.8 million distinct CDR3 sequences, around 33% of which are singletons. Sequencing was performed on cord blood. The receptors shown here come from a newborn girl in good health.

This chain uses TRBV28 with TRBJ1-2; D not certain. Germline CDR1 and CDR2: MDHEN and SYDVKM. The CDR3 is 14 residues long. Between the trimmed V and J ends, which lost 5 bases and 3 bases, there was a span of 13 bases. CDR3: CASSAGSRDYGYTF. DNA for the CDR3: TGTGCCAGCAGTGCGGGTTCTAGAGACTATGGCTACACCTTC.

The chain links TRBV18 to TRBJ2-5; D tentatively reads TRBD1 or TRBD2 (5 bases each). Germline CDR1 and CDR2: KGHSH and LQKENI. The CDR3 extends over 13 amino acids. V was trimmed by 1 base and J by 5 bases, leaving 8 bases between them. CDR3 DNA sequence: TGTGCCAGCTCACCACGAGGGGACGAGACCCAGTACTTC. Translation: CASSPRGDETQYF.

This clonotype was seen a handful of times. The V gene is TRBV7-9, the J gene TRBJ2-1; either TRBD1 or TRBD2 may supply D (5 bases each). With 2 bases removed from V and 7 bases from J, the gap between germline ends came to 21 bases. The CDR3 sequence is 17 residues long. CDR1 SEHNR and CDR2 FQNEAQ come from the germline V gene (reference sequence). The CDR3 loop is CASSLMGLGRGFNEQFF. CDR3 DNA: TGTGCCAGCAGCTTAATGGGGCTGGGTAGAGGGTTTAATGAGCAGTTCTTC.